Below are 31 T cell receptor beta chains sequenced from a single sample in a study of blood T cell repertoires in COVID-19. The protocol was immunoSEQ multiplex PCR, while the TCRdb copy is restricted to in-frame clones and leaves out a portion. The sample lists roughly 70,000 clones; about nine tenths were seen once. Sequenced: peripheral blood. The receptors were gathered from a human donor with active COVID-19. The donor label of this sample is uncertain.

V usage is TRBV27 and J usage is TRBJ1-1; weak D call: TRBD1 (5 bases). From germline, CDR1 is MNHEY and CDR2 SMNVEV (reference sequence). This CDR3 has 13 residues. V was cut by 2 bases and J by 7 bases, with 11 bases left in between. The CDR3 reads CASSLGGINEAFF. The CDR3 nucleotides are TGTGCCAGCAGTTTAGGGGGGATCAATGAAGCTTTCTTT.

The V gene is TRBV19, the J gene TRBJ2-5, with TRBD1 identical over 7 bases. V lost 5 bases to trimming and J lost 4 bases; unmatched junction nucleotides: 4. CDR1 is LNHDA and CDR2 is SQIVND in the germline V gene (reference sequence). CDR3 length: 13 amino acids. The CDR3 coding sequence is TGTGCCAGTAGTCAACAGGGGACAGAGACCCAGTACTTC. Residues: CASSQQGTETQYF.

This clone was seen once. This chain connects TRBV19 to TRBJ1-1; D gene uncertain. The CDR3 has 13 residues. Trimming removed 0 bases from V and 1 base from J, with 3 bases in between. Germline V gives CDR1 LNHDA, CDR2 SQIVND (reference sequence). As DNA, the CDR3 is TGTGCCAGTAGTATAGAACAGAACACTGAAGCTTTCTTT. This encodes CASSIEQNTEAFF.

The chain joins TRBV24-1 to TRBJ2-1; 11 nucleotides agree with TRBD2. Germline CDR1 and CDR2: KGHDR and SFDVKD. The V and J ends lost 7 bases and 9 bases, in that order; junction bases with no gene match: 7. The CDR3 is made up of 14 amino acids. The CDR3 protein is CATSGTSGVGEQFF. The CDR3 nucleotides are TGTGCCACCAGCGGGACTAGCGGCGTGGGTGAGCAGTTCTTC.

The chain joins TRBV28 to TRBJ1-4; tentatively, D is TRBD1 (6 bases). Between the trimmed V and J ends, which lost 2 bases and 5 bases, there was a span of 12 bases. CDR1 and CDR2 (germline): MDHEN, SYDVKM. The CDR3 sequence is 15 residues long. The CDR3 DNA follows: TGTGCCAGCAGTTTAGTTGGACAGAGAAATGAAAAACTGTTTTTT. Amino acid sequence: CASSLVGQRNEKLFF.

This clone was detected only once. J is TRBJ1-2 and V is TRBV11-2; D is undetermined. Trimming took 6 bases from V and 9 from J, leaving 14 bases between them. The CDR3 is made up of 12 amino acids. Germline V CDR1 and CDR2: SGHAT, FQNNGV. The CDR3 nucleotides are TGTGCCAGCAGTCGAGCCGGGGAGAGCTACACCTTC. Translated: CASSRAGESYTF.

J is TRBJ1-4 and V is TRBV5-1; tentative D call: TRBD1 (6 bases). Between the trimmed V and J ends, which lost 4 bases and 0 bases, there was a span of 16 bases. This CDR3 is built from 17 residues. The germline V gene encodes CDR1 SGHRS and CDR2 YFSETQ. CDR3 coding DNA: TGCGCCAGCAGCCCGGGGGGCTCAACTGCAACTAATGAAAAACTGTTTTTT. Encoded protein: CASSPGGSTATNEKLFF.

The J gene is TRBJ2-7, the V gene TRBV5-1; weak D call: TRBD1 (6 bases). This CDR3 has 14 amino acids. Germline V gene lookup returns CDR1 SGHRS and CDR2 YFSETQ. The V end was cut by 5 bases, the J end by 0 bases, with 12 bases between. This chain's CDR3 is CASSYQGSSYEQYF. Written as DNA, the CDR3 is TGCGCCAGCAGTTATCAGGGGTCCTCCTACGAGCAGTACTTC.

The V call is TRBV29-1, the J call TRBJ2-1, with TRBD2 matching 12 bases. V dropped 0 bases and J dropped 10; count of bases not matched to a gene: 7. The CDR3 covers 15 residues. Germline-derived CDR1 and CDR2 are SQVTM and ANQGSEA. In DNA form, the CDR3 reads TGCAGCGTTGAAGACGCTAGCGGGAGGGCCGGAGAGCAGTTCTTC. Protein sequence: CSVEDASGRAGEQFF.

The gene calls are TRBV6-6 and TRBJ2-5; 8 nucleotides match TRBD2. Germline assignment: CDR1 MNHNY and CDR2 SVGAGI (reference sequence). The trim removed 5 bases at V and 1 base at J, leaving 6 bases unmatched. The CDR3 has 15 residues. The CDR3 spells CASSRAGGLQETQYF. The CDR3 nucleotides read TGTGCCAGCAGTCGGGCGGGAGGCCTCCAAGAGACCCAGTACTTC.

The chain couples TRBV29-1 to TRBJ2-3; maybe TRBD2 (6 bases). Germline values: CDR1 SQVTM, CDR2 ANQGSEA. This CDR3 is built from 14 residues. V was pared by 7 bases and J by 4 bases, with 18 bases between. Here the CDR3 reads CSGGGGIGADTQYF. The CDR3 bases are TGCAGCGGGGGAGGCGGGATTGGGGCAGATACGCAGTATTTT.

DNA of the CDR3: TGTGCCAGCAGCGTGGGACAGGGATTCGAGCAGTACTTC. Protein product: CASSVGQGFEQYF. The J gene is TRBJ2-7, the V gene TRBV5-6; 9 nucleotides agree with TRBD1. V was clipped by 4 bases and J by 6 bases; unmatched bases: 5. The V gene's germline CDR1 is SGHDT and CDR2 YYEEEE. This CDR3 has 13 amino acids. Combining the CDR3 with reference TRBV5-6 and TRBJ2-7 gives the whole variable domain DAGVTQSPTHLIKTRGQQVTLRCSPKSGHDTVSWYQQALGQGPQFIFQYYEEEERQRGNFPDRFSGHQFPNYSSELNVNALLLGDSALYLCASSVGQGFEQYFGPGTRLTVT.

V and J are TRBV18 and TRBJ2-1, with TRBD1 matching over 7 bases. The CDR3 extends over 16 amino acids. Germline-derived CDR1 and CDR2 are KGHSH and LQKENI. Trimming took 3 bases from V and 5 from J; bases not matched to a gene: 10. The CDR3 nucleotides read TGTGCCAGCTCACCTCGACAGGGCCAGGGACACAATGAGCAGTTCTTC. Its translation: CASSPRQGQGHNEQFF. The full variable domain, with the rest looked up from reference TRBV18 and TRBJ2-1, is NAGVMQNPRHLVRRRGQEARLRCSPMKGHSHVYWYRQLPEEGLKFMVYLQKENIIDESGMPKERFSAEFPKEGPSILRIQQVVRGDSAAYFCASSPRQGQGHNEQFFGPGTRLTVL.

The CDR3 reads CASSLDQRDSGYNEQFF. CDR3 sequence (DNA): TGTGCCAGCAGCTTAGATCAGCGGGACTCTGGTTACAATGAGCAGTTCTTC. The chain carries TRBV7-8 and TRBJ2-1, with 7 bases identical to TRBD2. Germline-derived CDR1 and CDR2 are SGHVS and FQNEAQ. The CDR3 runs to 17 residues. The V and J ends lost 1 base and 4 bases, in that order; junction bases with no gene match: 10. The whole variable domain, remainder taken from reference TRBV7-8 and TRBJ2-1, is GAGVSQSPRYKVAKRGQDVALRCDPISGHVSLFWYQQALGQGPEFLTYFQNEAQLDKSGLPSDRFFAERPEGSVSTLKIQRTQQEDSAVYLCASSLDQRDSGYNEQFFGPGTRLTVL.

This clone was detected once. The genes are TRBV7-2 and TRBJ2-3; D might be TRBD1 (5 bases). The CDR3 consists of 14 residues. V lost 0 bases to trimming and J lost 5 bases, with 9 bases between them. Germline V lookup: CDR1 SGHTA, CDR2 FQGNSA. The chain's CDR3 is CASSLAGQGDTQYF. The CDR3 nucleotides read TGTGCCAGCAGCTTAGCGGGTCAGGGAGATACGCAGTATTTT.

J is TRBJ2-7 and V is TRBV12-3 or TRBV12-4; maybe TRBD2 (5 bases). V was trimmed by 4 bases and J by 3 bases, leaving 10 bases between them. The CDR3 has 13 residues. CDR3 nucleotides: TGTGCCAGCAGTTCCGCGGGCGACTACGAGCAGTACTTC. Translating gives CASSSAGDYEQYF.

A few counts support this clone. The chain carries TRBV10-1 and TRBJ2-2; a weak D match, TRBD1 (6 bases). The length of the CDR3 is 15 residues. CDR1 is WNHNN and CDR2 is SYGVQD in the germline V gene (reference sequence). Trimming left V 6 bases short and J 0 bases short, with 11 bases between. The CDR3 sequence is CASSTGTTNTGELFF. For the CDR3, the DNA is TGCGCCAGCAGCACCGGGACAACGAACACCGGGGAGCTGTTTTTT.

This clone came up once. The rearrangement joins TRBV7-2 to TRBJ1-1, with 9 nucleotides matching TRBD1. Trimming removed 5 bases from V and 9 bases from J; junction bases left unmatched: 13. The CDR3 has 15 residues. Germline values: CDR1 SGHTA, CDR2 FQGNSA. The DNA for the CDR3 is TGTGCCAGCAGCGGGAACAGGGGGCTGACCGATAAAGCTTTCTTT. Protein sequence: CASSGNRGLTDKAFF.

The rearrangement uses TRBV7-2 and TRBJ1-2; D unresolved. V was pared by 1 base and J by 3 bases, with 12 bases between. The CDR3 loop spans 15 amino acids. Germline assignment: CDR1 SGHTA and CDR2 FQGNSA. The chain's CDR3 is CASSLVWEQDYGYTF. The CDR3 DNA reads TGTGCCAGCAGCTTAGTATGGGAGCAGGACTATGGCTACACCTTC.

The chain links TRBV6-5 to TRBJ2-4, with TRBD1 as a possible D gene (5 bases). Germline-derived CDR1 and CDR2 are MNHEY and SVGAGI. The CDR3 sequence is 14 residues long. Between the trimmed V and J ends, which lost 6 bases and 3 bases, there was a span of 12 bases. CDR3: CASSLQDGKNIQYF. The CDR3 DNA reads TGTGCCAGCAGCCTACAGGATGGCAAAAACATTCAGTACTTC.

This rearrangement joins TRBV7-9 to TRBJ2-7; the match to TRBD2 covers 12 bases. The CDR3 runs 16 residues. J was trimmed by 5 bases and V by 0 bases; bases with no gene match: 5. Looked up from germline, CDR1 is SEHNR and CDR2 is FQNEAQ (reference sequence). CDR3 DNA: TGTGCCAGCAGCTTAGCCCCTAGCGGGAGGGTTCACGAGCAGTACTTC. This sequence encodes CASSLAPSGRVHEQYF.

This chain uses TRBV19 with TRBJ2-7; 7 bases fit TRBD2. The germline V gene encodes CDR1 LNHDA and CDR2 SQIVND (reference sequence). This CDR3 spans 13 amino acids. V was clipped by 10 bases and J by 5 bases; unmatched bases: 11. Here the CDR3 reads CATLGQGGNEQYF. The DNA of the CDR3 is TGTGCCACCCTAGGGCAGGGAGGGAACGAGCAGTACTTC.

The CDR3 coding sequence is TGTGCCAGCAGTTTTCGGACAGGGGTCCACGAGCAGTACTTC. Protein product: CASSFRTGVHEQYF. The chain links TRBV27 to TRBJ2-7; TRBD1 aligns across 9 bases. CDR1 MNHEY and CDR2 SMNVEV come from the germline V gene (reference sequence). Trimming cost V 3 bases and J 5 bases; bases outside gene matches: 5. The CDR3 covers 14 residues.

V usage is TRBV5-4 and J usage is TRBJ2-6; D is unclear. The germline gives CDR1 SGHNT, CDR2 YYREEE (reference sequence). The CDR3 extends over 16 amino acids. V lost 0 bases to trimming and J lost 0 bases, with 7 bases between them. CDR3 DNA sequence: TGTGCCAGCAGCTTGGCCCGAGACTCTGGGGCCAACGTCCTGACTTTC. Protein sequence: CASSLARDSGANVLTF.

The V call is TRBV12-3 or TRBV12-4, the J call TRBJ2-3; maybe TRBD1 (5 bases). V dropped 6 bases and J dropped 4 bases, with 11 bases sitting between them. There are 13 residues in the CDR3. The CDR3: CASRATGADTQYF. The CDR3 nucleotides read TGTGCCAGCAGAGCTACAGGAGCAGATACGCAGTATTTT.

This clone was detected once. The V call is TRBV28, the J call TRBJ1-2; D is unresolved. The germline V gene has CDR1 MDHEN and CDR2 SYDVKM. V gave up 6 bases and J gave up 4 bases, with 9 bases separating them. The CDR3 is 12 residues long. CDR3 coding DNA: TGTGCCAGCAGCCCCCGCAGCTATGGCTACACCTTC. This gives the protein CASSPRSYGYTF.

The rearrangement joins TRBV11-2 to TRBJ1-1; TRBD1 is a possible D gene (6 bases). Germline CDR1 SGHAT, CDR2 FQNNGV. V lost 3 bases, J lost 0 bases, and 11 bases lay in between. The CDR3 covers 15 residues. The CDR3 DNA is TGTGCCAGCAGCTTCGGACAGACCATGAACACTGAAGCTTTCTTT. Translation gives CASSFGQTMNTEAFF. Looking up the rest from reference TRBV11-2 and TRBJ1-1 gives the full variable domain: EAGVAQSPRYKIIEKRQSVAFWCNPISGHATLYWYQQILGQGPKLLIQFQNNGVVDDSQLPKDRFSAERLKGVDSTLKIQPAKLEDSAVYLCASSFGQTMNTEAFFGQGTRLTVV.

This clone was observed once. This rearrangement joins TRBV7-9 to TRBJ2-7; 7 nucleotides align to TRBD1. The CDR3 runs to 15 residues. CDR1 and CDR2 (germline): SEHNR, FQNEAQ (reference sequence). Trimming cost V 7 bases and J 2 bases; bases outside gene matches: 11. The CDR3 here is CASTAAWGQTYEQYF. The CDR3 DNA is TGTGCCAGCACCGCTGCTTGGGGACAGACCTACGAGCAGTACTTC.

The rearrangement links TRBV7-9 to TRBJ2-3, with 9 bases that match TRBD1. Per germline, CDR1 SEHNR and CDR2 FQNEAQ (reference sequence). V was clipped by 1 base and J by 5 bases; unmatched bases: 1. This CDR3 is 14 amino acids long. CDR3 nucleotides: TGTGCCAGCAGCTTAGGGACAGGGGAAGATACGCAGTATTTT. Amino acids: CASSLGTGEDTQYF.

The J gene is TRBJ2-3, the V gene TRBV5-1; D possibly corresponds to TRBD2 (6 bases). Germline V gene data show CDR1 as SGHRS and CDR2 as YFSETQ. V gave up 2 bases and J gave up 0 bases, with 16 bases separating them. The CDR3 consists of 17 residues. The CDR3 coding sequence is TGCGCCAGCAGCTTCACCCTTCAAAGCGGGAGCACAGATACGCAGTATTTT. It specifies CASSFTLQSGSTDTQYF.

This CDR3 is CASSEGVAGGFNEQFF. The CDR3 DNA reads as TGTGCCAGCAGTGAGGGGGTAGCGGGAGGCTTCAATGAGCAGTTCTTC. The rearrangement joins TRBV2 to TRBJ2-1; TRBD2 aligns across 10 bases. This CDR3 is built from 16 residues. Germline V lookup: CDR1 SNHLY, CDR2 FYNNEI. J gave up 6 bases and V 3 bases, and 8 bases lay outside the gene matches.